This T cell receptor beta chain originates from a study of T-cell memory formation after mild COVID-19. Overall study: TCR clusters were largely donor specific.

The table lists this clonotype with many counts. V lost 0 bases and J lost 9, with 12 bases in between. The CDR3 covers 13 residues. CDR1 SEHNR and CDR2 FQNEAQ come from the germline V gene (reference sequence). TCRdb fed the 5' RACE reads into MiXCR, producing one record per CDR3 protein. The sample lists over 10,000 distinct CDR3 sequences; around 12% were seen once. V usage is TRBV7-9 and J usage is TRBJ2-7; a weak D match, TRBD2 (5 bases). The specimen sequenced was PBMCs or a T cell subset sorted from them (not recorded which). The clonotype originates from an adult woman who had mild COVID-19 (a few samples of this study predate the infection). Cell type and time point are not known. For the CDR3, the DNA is TGTGCCAGCAGCTTAGCGGGGAGTGTTCCGCAGTACTTC. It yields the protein CASSLAGSVPQYF.